This TCR beta chain was recorded in a study of identifying expanded T cells in peripheral blood (dated by TCRdb to the late 2010s). Regarding the study in general: Technical replicates were generated by sequencing separate aliquots of the same genomic DNA pool, and four replicates were compared pairwise. General conclusions and limits of the study: Variance in clone template counts between two-week samples significantly increased with total template count across all healthy donors. Across all healthy-donor time intervals, the beta-binomial model significantly lowered both the number of clones called differentially abundant and the false-positive rate. The authors expected that over much longer intervals, such as months to years, biological variance in healthy repertoires might increase even further. Between technical replicates the binomial model flagged approximately 1.2 differentially abundant clones, whereas over roughly 2 weeks the binomial model flagged about 15 and over about four weeks approximately 20.

The immunoSEQ Assay, which uses bias-controlled multiplex PCR amplification of genomic DNA, was used to profile TCRbeta CDR3 regions. The authors' pipeline ran thus. To quantify the absolute abundance of each unique TCRbeta CDR3 region, the sequences were collapsed and filtered. Differential abundance was tested with two models: a binomial (Fisher-equivalent) model and a beta-binomial model that adds time-dependent variance fitted from healthy donors. Clones with fewer than 5 combined templates were removed, and differential abundance was called for clones with a Benjamini-Hochberg FDR below 0.01. In the beta-binomial model, variance was expressed as a function of the total template count across the two samples, in the form v = (b*log(k)+a)^2. Sourced from immuneACCESS, this table was stored by TCRdb with only in-frame sequences that have V and J called. A share of the clones is absent; for the studies checked, an unresolved V gene accounts for under half, and the remainder has no known explanation. V and J calls plus clone size are reproduced from that table; the DNA served to infer D and trimming. The sample table shows tens of thousands of clones, and 75% to 90% are seen once. Of the sample, roughly 3.1% is held by the ten largest clones.

This clone was counted between two and nine times. Which antigen it targets is not known. Per-base quality was not reported, and no clone a single base away is much larger than it. During the collection period, no infections or other immune events were recorded for the healthy donors. To calibrate time-dependent variance in a beta-binomial model of T-cell clone differential abundance, blood repertoires from healthy donors were used as a training cohort. The training cohort included approximately ten healthy donors, of whom 3 were female and 7 were male. On average the donors were around 44 years old, and their ages spanned roughly 29 to 64 years. Whole blood from each healthy donor was obtained from a commercial supplier and was collected at three time points 2 to 3 weeks apart. For immunosequencing, genomic DNA was extracted from unsorted whole blood. Taken from cysteine to phenylalanine, the CDR3 has 14 residues. Left in the record is the CDR3 DNA by itself, 42 bases read in frame from the first base. Trimming removed 5 bases from V and 7 bases from J; the gene matches leave 5 bases unexplained. CDR1 and CDR2 were assigned from the germline V gene as SQVTM and ANQGSEA.

The rearrangement combines TRBV29-1 with TRBJ2-1; 13 bases in the junction line up with TRBD2. Sequenced: blood. The receptor was derived from a person between 18 and 75 years old in good health. The CDR3 reads as follows: CSVSPGLAGNEQFF. In nucleotide form, the sequence is TGCAGCGTTTCCCCGGGACTAGCGGGGAATGAGCAGTTCTTC.